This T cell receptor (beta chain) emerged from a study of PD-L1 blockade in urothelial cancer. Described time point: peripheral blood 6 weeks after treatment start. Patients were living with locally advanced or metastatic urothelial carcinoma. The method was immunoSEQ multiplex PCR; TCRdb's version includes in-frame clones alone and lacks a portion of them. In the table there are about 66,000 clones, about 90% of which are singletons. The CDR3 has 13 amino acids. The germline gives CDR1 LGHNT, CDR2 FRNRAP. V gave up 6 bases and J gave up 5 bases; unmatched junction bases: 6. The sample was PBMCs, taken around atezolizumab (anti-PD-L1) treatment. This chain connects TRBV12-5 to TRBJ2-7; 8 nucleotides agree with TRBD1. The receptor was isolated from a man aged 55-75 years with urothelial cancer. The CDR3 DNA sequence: TGTGCTAGTGGCCTGGACAGGGCCCACGAGCAGTACTTC. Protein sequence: CASGLDRAHEQYF.